The clone carrying this TCR beta chain was observed a few times. This sample stems from a study of blood T cell repertoires in COVID-19. Study at large: T cells, B-cell-depleted T cells, or PBMCs provided the cDNA or gDNA that served as material.

Authors' methods: Counts of nucleated cells, estimated from reference gene primer amplification, were obtained. Data came from immunoSEQ multiplex PCR; TCRdb stores just in-frame clones and leaves some out. The V and J calls and the clone size are those of that table, but D and trimming were determined from the DNA. The profile shows 210,000 or so clones, approximately 84% of them singletons. Sequencing used peripheral blood. The source of this sequence is a man in his fifties with acute or convalescent COVID-19.

The CDR3 coding sequence is TGTGCCAGCAGTCCCGGGACAGGACTCTACGAGCAGTACTTC. This gives the protein CASSPGTGLYEQYF. The chain employs TRBV14 and TRBJ2-7; 8 bases match TRBD1. In germline, CDR1 is SGHDN, CDR2 FVKESK. Trimming cost V 6 bases and J 3 bases; bases outside gene matches: 7. The CDR3 has 14 residues.